The 19 T cell receptor beta chains below come from one sample, sequenced in a study of spatial heterogeneity in lung cancer. TCRdb fed the 5' RACE reads into MiXCR, producing one record per CDR3 protein. The sample yields about 43,000 distinct CDR3 sequences, under 25% seen once. Time point noted: blood at routine non-recurrence follow-up after resection. Here the sequenced sample was PBMCs, taken at follow-up. Source of these receptors: a female donor with early-stage non-small cell lung cancer.

This clonotype was found a few times. The genes are TRBV6-1 and TRBJ2-1; D is possibly TRBD1 (6 bases). V lost 8 bases to trimming and J lost 0 bases, with 17 bases between them. Per the germline V gene, CDR1 is MNHNS and CDR2 is SASEGT. This CDR3 contains 16 residues. CDR3 sequence reads: CASLPDRSSSYNEQFF. CDR3 DNA sequence: TGTGCCAGCCTTCCGGACAGATCGAGCTCCTACAATGAGCAGTTCTTC.

The rearrangement joins TRBV29-1 to TRBJ2-1; 15 positions match TRBD2. Trimming removed 6 bases from V and 7 bases from J; junction bases left unmatched: 13. CDR1 and CDR2 (germline): SQVTM, ANQGSEA. This CDR3 region has 17 residues. The CDR3 region is CSVSTGLAGGPGNEQFF. The CDR3 DNA reads as TGCAGCGTATCAACTGGACTAGCGGGAGGGCCGGGGAATGAGCAGTTCTTC.

This clonotype has a handful of counts. V gene TRBV7-2 combines with J gene TRBJ1-5; a possible D gene is TRBD1 (6 bases). CDR1 is SGHTA and CDR2 is FQGNSA in the germline V gene. The CDR3 sequence is 14 residues long. With 5 bases removed from V and 4 bases from J, the gap between germline ends came to 12 bases. CDR3 in amino acids: CASSPGTLNQPQHF. In DNA form, the CDR3 reads TGTGCCAGCAGCCCCGGGACACTTAATCAGCCCCAGCATTTT.

V gene TRBV9 combines with J gene TRBJ2-5; D gene unclear. CDR1 SGDLS and CDR2 YYNGEE come from the germline V gene. The CDR3 is 17 amino acids. V dropped 0 bases and J dropped 0 bases, with 15 bases sitting between them. CDR3 DNA: TGTGCCAGCAGCGTAGCCCCGGGCGTCACGGACCAAGAGACCCAGTACTTC. Its translation: CASSVAPGVTDQETQYF.

The chain uses TRBV5-1 and TRBJ2-5; D is perhaps TRBD1 (6 bases). Germline-derived CDR1 and CDR2 are SGHRS and YFSETQ. CDR3 size: 15 residues. The ends were cut back, 3 bases at V and 5 bases at J, with 17 bases in the middle. The CDR3 sequence is CASSSRGSRGETQYF. CDR3 bases: TGCGCCAGCAGCTCAAGAGGCTCTAGGGGGGAGACCCAGTACTTC.

This clonotype was seen a few times. CDR3 in amino acids: CASSQERAGFSIQYF. For the CDR3, the DNA is TGTGCCAGCAGCCAAGAAAGGGCCGGTTTTAGCATTCAGTACTTC. This chain connects TRBV3-1 to TRBJ2-4; D is unclear. Per the germline V gene, CDR1 is LGHDT and CDR2 is YNNKEL (reference sequence). This CDR3 has 15 amino acids. V lost 0 bases, J lost 9 bases, and 15 bases lay in between.

The chain uses TRBV3-1 and TRBJ1-4, with D unclear. Per germline, CDR1 LGHDT and CDR2 YNNKEL (reference sequence). V lost 5 bases to trimming and J lost 0 bases, with 7 bases between them. The CDR3 is 14 amino acids. DNA for the CDR3: TGTGCCAGCAGCTTGAGTGCAACTAATGAAAAACTGTTTTTT. It specifies CASSLSATNEKLFF.

This clonotype was seen at least ten times. The junction departs from the called germline gene at one end, perhaps through a read error. The rearrangement joins TRBV7-7 to TRBJ2-1; 15 bases are a match to TRBD2. CDR1 is SSHAT and CDR2 is FNYEAQ in the germline V gene (reference sequence). This CDR3 is built from 16 residues. In DNA form, the CDR3 reads TGTGCTAGCAGCCCCGCCGGGACTAGCGGGAGGAATGAGCAGTTCTTC. Residues: CASSPAGTSGRNEQFF.

The gene calls are TRBV20-1 and TRBJ2-1; the match to TRBD2 covers 8 bases. Germline CDR1 and CDR2: DFQATT and SNEGSKA (reference sequence). The length of the CDR3 is 15 residues. Trimming took 3 bases from V and 7 from J; bases not matched to a gene: 11. The CDR3 sequence is CSASRGTRGRNEQFF. The CDR3 DNA sequence: TGCAGTGCTAGCCGAGGGACTAGAGGTAGGAATGAGCAGTTCTTC.

This chain uses TRBV6-2 or TRBV6-3 with TRBJ2-7, with D perhaps matching TRBD2 (5 bases). The germline gives CDR1 MNHEY, CDR2 SVGEGT. There are 14 residues in the CDR3. V was trimmed by 2 bases and J by 9 bases, leaving 17 bases between them. The CDR3 spells CASSYGSSVTVQYF. CDR3 DNA: TGTGCCAGCAGTTACGGGAGTAGCGTTACCGTGCAGTACTTC.

This chain links TRBV18 with TRBJ2-4, with D unresolved. There are 15 residues in the CDR3. The V and J ends lost 3 bases and 0 bases respectively, with 9 bases between them. Germline V gene data show CDR1 as KGHSH and CDR2 as LQKENI. This chain's CDR3 is CASSPSQIAKNIQYF. CDR3 DNA sequence: TGTGCCAGCTCACCGTCCCAGATAGCCAAAAACATTCAGTACTTC. Supplemented by reference TRBV18 and TRBJ2-4, the full variable domain reads NAGVMQNPRHLVRRRGQEARLRCSPMKGHSHVYWYRQLPEEGLKFMVYLQKENIIDESGMPKERFSAEFPKEGPSILRIQQVVRGDSAAYFCASSPSQIAKNIQYFGAGTRLSVL.

In its sample, this clonotype was seen a few times. The rearrangement uses TRBV4-1 and TRBJ2-2; TRBD1 matches at 7 bases. Germline V lookup: CDR1 MGHRA, CDR2 YSYEKL. The junction had 6 bases not matched to a gene; V was cut back by 1 base and J by 4 bases. The CDR3 covers 16 residues. The CDR3 DNA reads as TGCGCCAGCAGCCAAGGGCTAAGGGGGCGCACCGGGGAGCTGTTTTTT. This gives the protein CASSQGLRGRTGELFF.

The chain has TRBV9 and TRBJ2-5; the match to TRBD2 covers 7 bases. J lost 4 bases, V lost 0 bases, and 12 bases had no gene match. The CDR3 totals 17 residues. Per the germline V gene, CDR1 is SGDLS and CDR2 is YYNGEE. The CDR3 DNA reads TGTGCCAGCAGCGTAGGGGGAGCCGCGGGACTAATAGAGACCCAGTACTTC. Amino acids: CASSVGGAAGLIETQYF.

CDR3 nucleotides: TGCAGCATTCCCGAAGCGGAGACCCAGTACTTC. As protein: CSIPEAETQYF. The chain couples TRBV29-1 to TRBJ2-5; no firm D call. V was trimmed by 8 bases and J by 5 bases, leaving 12 bases between them. The CDR3 length is 11 residues. Per germline, CDR1 SQVTM and CDR2 ANQGSEA.

This clonotype was recorded many times. The chain couples TRBV7-2 to TRBJ2-7; tentatively, D is TRBD1 (6 bases). V lost 1 base and J lost 2, with 15 bases in between. The CDR3 is made up of 16 amino acids. CDR1 SGHTA and CDR2 FQGNSA come from the germline V gene. The CDR3 DNA reads as TGTGCCAGCAGCTTAGTAGGGGGAGCCTCCCCCTACGAGCAGTACTTC. Its translation is CASSLVGGASPYEQYF.

This clonotype was detected once. The J gene is TRBJ1-3, the V gene TRBV20-1, with unresolved D. V lost 1 base, J lost 4 bases, and 8 bases lay in between. Germline CDR1 reads DFQATT; CDR2 reads SNEGSKA (reference sequence). The CDR3 contains 13 residues. CDR3 in amino acids: CSARAVAGNTIYF. The CDR3 coding sequence is TGCAGTGCTAGAGCGGTAGCGGGAAACACCATATATTTT.

This clonotype was seen ten or more times. V usage is TRBV6-5 and J usage is TRBJ2-2, with D possibly TRBD2 on 6 matching bases. CDR3 length equals 18 residues. The V end was cut by 4 bases, the J end by 2 bases, with 20 bases between. CDR1 is MNHEY, CDR2 SVGAGI, per germline. The CDR3 region is CASSSPGAAVFNTGELFF. The CDR3 DNA is TGTGCCAGCAGTTCTCCGGGAGCCGCAGTTTTTAACACCGGGGAGCTGTTTTTT.

In this sample, this clonotype turned up a few times. CDR3 in amino acids: CSARGQGGEQYF. CDR3 nucleotides: TGCAGTGCTAGAGGGCAGGGAGGCGAGCAGTACTTC. V and J are TRBV20-1 and TRBJ2-7, with D perhaps matching TRBD2 (6 bases). The CDR3 contains 12 residues. V was cut by 1 base and J by 6 bases, with 10 bases left in between. Germline assignment: CDR1 DFQATT and CDR2 SNEGSKA (reference sequence).

This clonotype appeared a few times. The gene calls are TRBV7-3 and TRBJ2-2; D could derive from TRBD1 or TRBD2 (5 bases each). Trimming stripped 0 bases from V and 7 bases from J, with 9 bases between. CDR3 length equals 14 residues. Germline-derived CDR1 and CDR2 are SGHTA and FQGTGA. The CDR3 nucleotides read TGTGCCAGCAGCTTAACGAGGGGCGTCGGGGAGCTGTTTTTT. Translation: CASSLTRGVGELFF.